The sequence of this T cell receptor beta chain was determined in a study of beta chain features in type 1 diabetes. Germline V lookup: CDR1 MDHEN, CDR2 SYDVKM. CDR3 length: 15 residues. V lost 6 bases to trimming and J lost 5 bases; unmatched junction nucleotides: 9. Every isolated RNA sample was fully reverse transcribed, so sequencing captured expressed TCRB transcripts. Generated by immunoSEQ multiplex PCR, the TCRdb table keeps only in-frame clones and is missing some. The data hold around 300,000 clones, with roughly 11% observed a single time. This clonotype was obtained from a woman aged 30 to 39 in good health. The specimen was naive CD4+ T cells from blood. The V and J genes are TRBV28 and TRBJ2-3, with 9 bases aligning to TRBD2. CDR3 in DNA: TGTGCCAGCAGGACTAGCGGCCTCAGCCGAGATACGCAGTATTTT. Residues: CASRTSGLSRDTQYF.